The 18 T cell receptor beta chains below come from one sample, sequenced in a study of vaccination and CD4 T cells after COVID-19. The antigens these receptors bind are not known. Once obtained from cultured CD4+ T cells, the DNA was sequenced using the Oncomine TCR Beta short-read assay. Each CDR3 protein gets one entry after TCRdb re-called the PCR reads with MiXCR. The data show more than 15,000 distinct CDR3 sequences, over 25% seen once. Regarding treatment: approximately nine-day PBMC culture with coronavirus spike peptide pools or control peptides (ViraFEST assay). The sequenced material came from cultured CD4+ T cells from blood. These receptor sequences come from a human donor with COVID-19.

V is TRBV6-2 or TRBV6-3 and J is TRBJ1-5, with a weak D call TRBD1 (6 bases). Germline V CDR1 and CDR2: MNHEY, SVGEGT. V lost 6 bases to trimming and J lost 6 bases, with 18 bases between them. The CDR3 length is 15 residues. The CDR3: CASSEAGQLSQPQHF. For the CDR3, the DNA is TGTGCCAGCAGCGAGGCGGGACAACTCTCTCAGCCCCAGCATTTT.

The V call is TRBV6-5, the J call TRBJ2-7; tentatively, D is TRBD1 (7 bases). Trimming cost V 4 bases and J 6 bases, with 19 bases left between them. This CDR3 region has 15 residues. CDR1 and CDR2 from the germline V gene are MNHEY and SVGAGI. The CDR3 region has the DNA TGTGCCAGCAGTTCGTCAGGGGGGAAGGCCGCCGAGCAGTACTTC. Its protein product is CASSSSGGKAAEQYF.

This clonotype counts as large. J is TRBJ1-1 and V is TRBV19, with D unresolved. The ends were cut back, 4 bases at V and 6 bases at J, with 9 bases in the middle. CDR3 length: 12 residues. Germline V CDR1 and CDR2: LNHDA, SQIVND (reference sequence). The DNA of the CDR3 is TGTGCCAGTAGTAGTCTTGTTTCTGAAGCTTTCTTT. This encodes CASSSLVSEAFF.

V usage is TRBV19 and J usage is TRBJ1-1; maybe TRBD1 (5 bases). The CDR3 covers 15 residues. V was pared by 4 bases and J by 7 bases, with 19 bases between. CDR1 and CDR2 (germline): LNHDA, SQIVND (reference sequence). The CDR3 region is CASSTDTGVRIEAFF. The CDR3 nucleotides read TGTGCCAGTAGTACGGACACGGGGGTACGTATTGAAGCTTTCTTT.

The chain uses TRBV14 and TRBJ1-2; no reliable D call. The germline V and J ends were trimmed by 4 bases and 3 bases, with 6 bases remaining between them. CDR1 is SGHDN and CDR2 is FVKESK in the germline V gene. This CDR3 contains 12 residues. CDR3 in DNA: TGTGCCAGCAGCCCCGGGCACTATGGCTACACCTTC. This gives the protein CASSPGHYGYTF.

By share of the sample, this clonotype is medium-sized. This chain uses TRBV30 with TRBJ1-5, with a tentative D call TRBD1 (6 bases). With 4 bases removed from V and 6 bases from J, the gap between germline ends came to 22 bases. Per the germline V gene, CDR1 is GTSNPN and CDR2 is SVGIG (reference sequence). CDR3 size: 16 residues. The CDR3 DNA sequence: TGTGCCTGGACCACAAAGGTCGGCAGGGGAGTTCAGCCCCAGCATTTT. It codes for CAWTTKVGRGVQPQHF.

By sample share, this clonotype is medium-sized. This chain links TRBV19 with TRBJ2-1; D is unclear. This CDR3 is built from 15 residues. The ends were cut back, 3 bases at V and 2 bases at J, with 11 bases in the middle. The V gene's germline CDR1 is LNHDA and CDR2 SQIVND (reference sequence). DNA for the CDR3: TGTGCCAGTAGTATGACGACTGGTGCCTACAATGAGCAGTTCTTC. Protein product: CASSMTTGAYNEQFF.

The genes are TRBV19 and TRBJ2-5; D remains ambiguous. The CDR3 is 13 amino acids. In germline, CDR1 is LNHDA, CDR2 SQIVND (reference sequence). V was cut by 6 bases and J by 7 bases, with 15 bases left in between. The CDR3 DNA reads TGTGCCAGTAGCGAGCTAGGAACGGGGACCCAGTACTTC. This gives the protein CASSELGTGTQYF.

This CDR3 is CASSPTGGFQYGYTF. In DNA form, the CDR3 reads TGTGCCAGCAGCCCGACAGGGGGATTTCAATATGGCTACACCTTC. The chain couples TRBV7-8 to TRBJ1-2; TRBD1 matches 9 bases. The ends lost 5 bases at V and 5 bases at J; junction bases unmatched: 9. Germline V CDR1 and CDR2: SGHVS, FQNEAQ. This CDR3 spans 15 amino acids.

This clonotype was seen more than once but under ten times. This chain connects TRBV7-6 to TRBJ1-5, with D possibly matching TRBD1 (6 bases). The CDR3 runs to 14 residues. Germline V lookup: CDR1 SGHVS, CDR2 FNYEAQ. The ends were cut back, 5 bases at V and 3 bases at J, with 11 bases in the middle. CDR3 DNA sequence: TGTGCCAGCAGCCCTCGGGGGGCCAATCAGCCCCAGCATTTT. Translated: CASSPRGANQPQHF. Based on the CDR3 plus reference TRBV7-6 and TRBJ1-5, the full variable domain is GAGVSQSPRYKVTKRGQDVALRCDPISGHVSLYWYRQALGQGPEFLTYFNYEAQQDKSGLPNDRFSAERPEGSISTLTIQRTEQRDSAMYRCASSPRGANQPQHFGDGTRLSIL.

This chain uses TRBV7-8 with TRBJ2-3; 8 bases align to TRBD1. The V and J ends lost 5 bases and 6 bases, in that order; junction bases with no gene match: 4. The CDR3 is 13 residues long. CDR1 and CDR2 (germline): SGHVS, FQNEAQ. The CDR3 loop reads CASSTGQGDTQYF. The CDR3 DNA reads TGTGCCAGCAGCACCGGACAGGGCGATACGCAGTATTTT.

The J gene is TRBJ2-2, the V gene TRBV7-3; D not certain. V shed 4 bases and J shed 3 bases, with 3 bases lying between them. The CDR3 is made up of 12 amino acids. Per germline, CDR1 SGHTA and CDR2 FQGTGA. CDR3 nucleotides: TGTGCCAGCAGCTATGACACCGGGGAGCTGTTTTTT. It yields the protein CASSYDTGELFF. Full variable domain (rest looked up from reference TRBV7-3 and TRBJ2-2): GAGVSQTPSNKVTEKGKYVELRCDPISGHTALYWYRQSLGQGPEFLIYFQGTGAADDSGLPNDRFFAVRPEGSVSTLKIQRTERGDSAVYLCASSYDTGELFFGEGSRLTVL.

This clonotype is labeled as medium-sized. The chain employs TRBV6-5 and TRBJ1-5; 8 bases are shared with TRBD1. After removal of 2 bases from V and 3 bases from J, the junction contained 3 bases not matched to a gene. Per the germline V gene, CDR1 is MNHEY and CDR2 is SVGAGI. This CDR3 has 15 amino acids. For the CDR3, the DNA is TGTGCCAGCAGTTACGGACAGGGCCCCAATCAGCCCCAGCATTTT. It encodes CASSYGQGPNQPQHF.

The chain has TRBV5-8 and TRBJ1-5; D gene ambiguous. This CDR3 is 13 amino acids long. Germline V gene lookup returns CDR1 SGHTS and CDR2 YDEGEE. Trimming removed 1 base at V and 5 bases at J, with 7 bases between. For the CDR3, the DNA is TGTGCCAGCAGCTTGCGGGGATATCAGCCCCAGCATTTT. This encodes CASSLRGYQPQHF. Full variable domain (missing parts from reference TRBV5-8 and TRBJ1-5): EAGVTQSPTHLIKTRGQQATLRCSPISGHTSVYWYQQALGLGLQFLLWYDEGEERNRGNFPPRFSGRQFPNYSSELNVNALELEDSALYLCASSLRGYQPQHFGDGTRLSIL.

The sample holds a few counts of this clonotype. The chain joins TRBV7-8 to TRBJ1-1; D may be TRBD1 (6 bases). Between the trimmed V and J ends, which lost 7 bases and 4 bases, there was a span of 16 bases. This CDR3 spans 14 amino acids. Germline CDR1 and CDR2: SGHVS and FQNEAQ. CDR3 sequence (DNA): TGTGCCAGCACCGAACCAGGGGAAAGCACTGAAGCTTTCTTT. Protein: CASTEPGESTEAFF. Combining the CDR3 with reference TRBV7-8 and TRBJ1-1 gives the whole variable domain GAGVSQSPRYKVAKRGQDVALRCDPISGHVSLFWYQQALGQGPEFLTYFQNEAQLDKSGLPSDRFFAERPEGSVSTLKIQRTQQEDSAVYLCASTEPGESTEAFFGQGTRLTVV.

The chain has TRBV11-2 and TRBJ2-1; either TRBD1 or TRBD2 may supply D (5 bases each). The germline V gene encodes CDR1 SGHAT and CDR2 FQNNGV. The CDR3 loop spans 17 amino acids. Trimming shortened V by 0 bases and J by 4 bases, and 16 bases separated the two germline ends. CDR3 loop: CASSLDRGGRSYNEQFF. In nucleotides, the CDR3 is TGTGCCAGCAGCTTAGATCGGGGCGGAAGAAGTTACAATGAGCAGTTCTTC.

The rearrangement uses TRBV11-1 and TRBJ1-1; the D is unclear. Germline lookup yields CDR1 SGHAT and CDR2 FQDESV (reference sequence). The CDR3 runs to 14 residues. Trimming took off 1 base at V and 1 base at J, with 7 bases between the two ends. The CDR3 loop reads CASSLGFKNTEAFF. Here the CDR3 DNA reads TGTGCCAGCAGCTTAGGGTTCAAGAACACTGAAGCTTTCTTT.

This clonotype was seen a handful of times. The chain is built from TRBV29-1 and TRBJ1-1; D is unresolved. CDR1 and CDR2 from the germline V gene are SQVTM and ANQGSEA. This CDR3 spans 13 amino acids. Trimming cost V 7 bases and J 0 bases, with 12 bases left between them. CDR3 bases: TGCAGCGGCGGGTTTGGGATGAACACTGAAGCTTTCTTT. Amino acids: CSGGFGMNTEAFF.